This T cell receptor (beta chain) was sequenced during a study of breast tumors, draining lymph nodes, adjacent tissues. Findings of the study overall: Data only fit, rather than demonstrated, lymph node origin of most tumor T cells. Findings are consistent with lymph node origin and intratumoral expansion of most tumor T cells. Luminal-like breast cancer showed significantly greater tumor-nontumor repertoire similarity than basal-like breast cancer did. Tumors had less TCR diversity than lymph nodes, more than nontumor tissue.

This clonotype appeared many times. Its antigen remains unknown. Samples came from axillary lymph nodes draining the breast cancer. TCRdb recomputed calls from the multiplex PCR reads with MiXCR, one row per CDR3 protein. Of 140,000 to 150,000 distinct CDR3 sequences listed, approximately 30% were seen once; the top ten hold approximately 2.3%. The CDR3 length is 12 residues. Germline loops: CDR1 MNHEY, CDR2 SMNVEV (reference sequence). With 8 bases removed from V and 4 bases from J, the gap between germline ends came to 8 bases. The specimen sequenced was axillary lymph node tissue. This chain connects TRBV27 to TRBJ2-2; D perhaps matches TRBD2 (6 bases). The clonotype originates from a female donor with breast cancer. Some clones in this sample may be carry-over from other donors' samples. As DNA, the CDR3 is TGTGCCAGCGCGGGAAGCACCGGGGAGCTGTTTTTT. It yields the protein CASAGSTGELFF.